These 8 T cell receptor beta chains originate from one sample sequenced in a study of blood T cell repertoires in COVID-19. This table comes from immunoSEQ multiplex PCR, and its TCRdb copy is limited to in-frame clones, with some not included. The repertoire consists of around 100,000 clones, with about 90% occurring once and the leading ten covering roughly 7.3%. Sequenced: peripheral blood. The receptors derive from a man aged 25-45 years in a cohort sampled during active COVID-19.

This chain connects TRBV20-1 to TRBJ1-2, with no clear D. The CDR3 covers 10 residues. Germline CDR1 DFQATT, CDR2 SNEGSKA (reference sequence). V was shortened by 1 base and J by 7 bases, with 4 bases between the two germline ends. CDR3 residues: CSARGAGYTF. CDR3 DNA sequence: TGCAGTGCTAGAGGAGCTGGCTACACCTTC.

The rearrangement links TRBV10-1 to TRBJ2-1, with 8 bases identical to TRBD2. Germline values: CDR1 WNHNN, CDR2 SYGVQD (reference sequence). This CDR3 region has 16 residues. J was trimmed by 6 bases and V by 8 bases; bases with no gene match: 15. The CDR3, as DNA: TGCGCCAGCCGACCCTCAGGGACTAGGGCCCCCAATGAGCAGTTCTTC. Protein product: CASRPSGTRAPNEQFF.

The gene calls are TRBV5-1 and TRBJ1-1, with 8 bases matching TRBD1. V was pared by 1 base and J by 0 bases, with 5 bases of the junction left unmatched. Germline CDR1 SGHRS, CDR2 YFSETQ. The CDR3 has 16 amino acids. The CDR3 bases are TGCGCCAGCAGCTTGACAGGGGGAGTCATGAACACTGAAGCTTTCTTT. Translated: CASSLTGGVMNTEAFF.

The V gene is TRBV12-5, the J gene TRBJ2-3; D may be TRBD2 (5 bases). V was cut by 0 bases and J by 3 bases, with 22 bases left in between. Per the germline V gene, CDR1 is LGHNT and CDR2 is FRNRAP. The CDR3 spans 19 residues. CDR3 in DNA: TGTGCTAGTGGTTTGGTACTAGGGCCCAGAATGGTACGGACAGATACGCAGTATTTT. It translates to CASGLVLGPRMVRTDTQYF. The full variable domain, in which reference TRBV12-5 and TRBJ2-3 provide the parts outside the CDR3, is DARVTQTPRHKVTEMGQEVTMRCQPILGHNTVFWYRQTMMQGLELLAYFRNRAPLDDSGMPKDRFSAEMPDATLATLKIQPSEPRDSAVYFCASGLVLGPRMVRTDTQYFGPGTRLTVL.

This clone turned up a few times. The rearrangement joins TRBV11-3 to TRBJ2-3; 9 positions agree with TRBD1. Germline V gives CDR1 SGHNT, CDR2 YENEEA. The J segment lost 3 bases and the V segment lost 5 bases, leaving 15 bases of the junction unmatched. The CDR3 totals 18 residues. The CDR3: CASSPGIPWDRETDTQYF. The CDR3 DNA reads TGTGCCAGCAGCCCAGGGATCCCCTGGGACAGGGAAACAGATACGCAGTATTTT.

The chain has TRBV6-5 and TRBJ1-2; TRBD1 agrees at 10 bases. Germline V gene data show CDR1 as MNHEY and CDR2 as SVGAGI. Trimming took 3 bases from V and 8 from J; bases not matched to a gene: 3. The CDR3 runs 13 residues. CDR3 bases: TGTGCCAGCAGTTATCGGGACAGGGGCGGCTACACCTTC. Protein product: CASSYRDRGGYTF.

This chain connects TRBV10-3 to TRBJ2-7, with 7 bases identical to TRBD1. Unmatched junction bases numbered 6, after V lost 10 bases and J lost 3 bases. This CDR3 is built from 12 residues. Germline V gives CDR1 ENHRY, CDR2 SYGVKD. CDR3 nucleotide sequence: TGTGCCAGCCGGGACAGTAACTACGAGCAGTACTTC. Translation: CASRDSNYEQYF.

V gene TRBV6-5 combines with J gene TRBJ2-5; 8 positions agree with TRBD2. The CDR3 has 12 residues. CDR1 is MNHEY, CDR2 SVGAGI, per germline. V lost 7 bases to trimming and J lost 4 bases; unmatched junction nucleotides: 2. CDR3 in DNA: TGTGCCAGCACTGGACTAGCAGAGACCCAGTACTTC. Translating gives CASTGLAETQYF.